Listed below are T cell receptor beta chains from one sample, sequenced in a study of preoperative IRX-2 immunotherapy in early breast cancer. Some clones are missing from TCRdb's copy, which holds only in-frame ones; the method was immunoSEQ multiplex PCR. Of several hundred clones listed, 80% to 85% are singletons. Here the sequenced sample was tumor tissue, taken before IRX-2 immunotherapy. The origin of the receptors is a human donor with breast cancer. Both conserved end residues are part of each CDR3. Each record gives: clone size, D gene, J gene, V gene, CDR3 length, CDR3 DNA, CDR3 protein. A D gene is named only where the DNA matches it firmly. A clone size is listed for some rows: how often the clone was seen (once, few, many), or a class if it is expanded.

clone size: -
D gene: -
J gene: TRBJ1-1
V gene: TRBV19
CDR3 length: 12
CDR3 DNA: TGTGCCAGTAGTAAGGCGGGGGTGGTGGCTTTCTTT
CDR3 protein: CASSKAGVVAFF

clone size: -
D gene: -
J gene: TRBJ2-3
V gene: TRBV11-3
CDR3 length: 14
CDR3 DNA: TGTGCCAGCAGCCCCGGGGTAGGGACAGATACGCAGTATTTT
CDR3 protein: CASSPGVGTDTQYF

clone size: -
D gene: TRBD1
J gene: TRBJ1-5
V gene: TRBV6-8
CDR3 length: 16
CDR3 DNA: TGTGCCAGCAATAAGTTCGGACAGGGGGCGATTCAGCCCCAGCATTTT
CDR3 protein: CASNKFGQGAIQPQHF

clone size: -
D gene: -
J gene: TRBJ2-2
V gene: TRBV15
CDR3 length: 17
CDR3 DNA: TGTGCCACCAGCAGAGATGGGCCGAATCCAGGCACCGGGGAGCTGTTTTTT
CDR3 protein: CATSRDGPNPGTGELFF

clone size: -
D gene: TRBD1
J gene: TRBJ2-3
V gene: TRBV28
CDR3 length: 16
CDR3 DNA: TGTGCCAGCAGTCCGACCGGGACAGGGGGCACAGATACGCAGTATTTT
CDR3 protein: CASSPTGTGGTDTQYF

clone size: -
D gene: -
J gene: TRBJ1-4
V gene: TRBV28
CDR3 length: 12
CDR3 DNA: TGTGCCAGTCTTGGGGGTAATGAAAAACTGTTTTTT
CDR3 protein: CASLGGNEKLFF

clone size: -
D gene: -
J gene: TRBJ1-2
V gene: TRBV6-8
CDR3 length: 12
CDR3 DNA: TGTGCCAGCTGGATCCCTAACTATGGCTACACCTTC
CDR3 protein: CASWIPNYGYTF

clone size: few
D gene: TRBD2
J gene: TRBJ2-7
V gene: TRBV11-3
CDR3 length: 17
CDR3 DNA: TGTGCCAGCAGCTTCAATCTTGATAGCGGGAGCTCCTACGAGCAGTACTTC
CDR3 protein: CASSFNLDSGSSYEQYF

clone size: -
D gene: -
J gene: TRBJ1-5
V gene: TRBV1
CDR3 length: 14
CDR3 DNA: TGCGCCAGCAGCCAAGAGCTTAACAATCAGCCCCAGCATTTT
CDR3 protein: CASSQELNNQPQHF

clone size: -
D gene: TRBD1
J gene: TRBJ2-1
V gene: TRBV15
CDR3 length: 16
CDR3 DNA: TGTGCCACCAGCAGAGGCTCGGACAGGACACACAATGAGCAGTTCTTC
CDR3 protein: CATSRGSDRTHNEQFF

clone size: -
D gene: TRBD2
J gene: TRBJ2-3
V gene: TRBV6-8
CDR3 length: 15
CDR3 DNA: TGTGCCAGCAGGGATCCGGGACTAGCGGTAGATACGCAGTATTTT
CDR3 protein: CASRDPGLAVDTQYF

clone size: few
D gene: TRBD2
J gene: TRBJ2-5
V gene: TRBV5-1
CDR3 length: 17
CDR3 DNA: TGCGCCAGCAGCGAAAGACCAGTCAGCGGGGGCACGGGGACCCAGTACTTC
CDR3 protein: CASSERPVSGGTGTQYF

clone size: once
D gene: -
J gene: TRBJ1-1
V gene: TRBV14
CDR3 length: 12
CDR3 DNA: TGTGCCAGCAGCCAGTCAGGGCTCGAAGCTTTCTTT
CDR3 protein: CASSQSGLEAFF

clone size: once
D gene: -
J gene: TRBJ2-2
V gene: TRBV18
CDR3 length: 15
CDR3 DNA: TGTGCCAGCTCACCACCAACGGGGATCACCGGGGAGCTGTTTTTT
CDR3 protein: CASSPPTGITGELFF

clone size: once
D gene: TRBD1
J gene: TRBJ2-1
V gene: TRBV23-1
CDR3 length: 14
CDR3 DNA: TGCGCCAGCAGCTCTGGGACAGTTTACAATGAGCAGTTCTTC
CDR3 protein: CASSSGTVYNEQFF

clone size: -
D gene: TRBD1
J gene: TRBJ1-5
V gene: TRBV11-3
CDR3 length: 17
CDR3 DNA: TGTGCCAGCAGCCCGCAACCCGGGACAGGGGACATCATGACCCAGCATTTT
CDR3 protein: CASSPQPGTGDIMTQHF

clone size: -
D gene: TRBD2
J gene: TRBJ2-1
V gene: TRBV11-3
CDR3 length: 15
CDR3 DNA: TGTGCCAGCAGCCAAGCCCGGGGGGATTACAATGAGCAGTTCTTC
CDR3 protein: CASSQARGDYNEQFF

clone size: hyperexpanded
D gene: TRBD1
J gene: TRBJ2-3
V gene: TRBV11-3
CDR3 length: 16
CDR3 DNA: TGTGCCAGCAGCCCAAAAAGGGACAGGGTAGAGGATACGCAGTATTTT
CDR3 protein: CASSPKRDRVEDTQYF

clone size: -
D gene: -
J gene: TRBJ1-5
V gene: TRBV19
CDR3 length: 16
CDR3 DNA: TGTGCCAGTAGTACGGGACGGTTTTATAGCAATCAGCCCCAGCATTTT
CDR3 protein: CASSTGRFYSNQPQHF

clone size: -
D gene: -
J gene: TRBJ2-5
V gene: TRBV11-3
CDR3 length: 14
CDR3 DNA: TGTGCCAGCAGCTTCCAAACAGGTGGGGAGACCCAGTACTTC
CDR3 protein: CASSFQTGGETQYF

clone size: -
D gene: -
J gene: TRBJ1-1
V gene: TRBV28
CDR3 length: 13
CDR3 DNA: TGTGCCAGCACAAGACAGGAGAACACTGAAGCTTTCTTT
CDR3 protein: CASTRQENTEAFF

clone size: -
D gene: -
J gene: TRBJ1-4
V gene: TRBV28
CDR3 length: 16
CDR3 DNA: TGTGCCAGCAGGGCAGGAACGACAGCCGCGGGGGAAAAACTGTTTTTT
CDR3 protein: CASRAGTTAAGEKLFF

clone size: once
D gene: -
J gene: TRBJ2-2
V gene: TRBV28
CDR3 length: 17
CDR3 DNA: TGTGCCAGCAGCCAAAGCCCCGCGGGGACGAACACCGGGGAGCTGTTTTTT
CDR3 protein: CASSQSPAGTNTGELFF

clone size: -
D gene: TRBD2
J gene: TRBJ2-3
V gene: TRBV19
CDR3 length: 13
CDR3 DNA: TGTGCCAGTAGTGGCGGGAGAACAGATACGCAGTATTTT
CDR3 protein: CASSGGRTDTQYF

clone size: -
D gene: TRBD1
J gene: TRBJ1-5
V gene: TRBV6-8
CDR3 length: 14
CDR3 DNA: TGTGCCAGCAGAATCCAGGGGGCGGGATGGACCCAGCATTTT
CDR3 protein: CASRIQGAGWTQHF

clone size: -
D gene: TRBD2
J gene: TRBJ2-5
V gene: TRBV6-8
CDR3 length: 15
CDR3 DNA: TGTGCCAGCCGACTAGCGGGAGGAGAATGGAAGACCCAGTACTTC
CDR3 protein: CASRLAGGEWKTQYF

clone size: once
D gene: -
J gene: TRBJ2-3
V gene: TRBV7-1
CDR3 length: 16
CDR3 DNA: TGTGCCAGCAGCCAAACAAGAGCGGCCCGCACAGATACGCAGTATTTT
CDR3 protein: CASSQTRAARTDTQYF

clone size: -
D gene: TRBD2
J gene: TRBJ2-1
V gene: TRBV12-5
CDR3 length: 17
CDR3 DNA: TGTGCTAGTGGTTTGGGACTAGCGCAGAGCTCCTACAATGAGCAGTTCTTC
CDR3 protein: CASGLGLAQSSYNEQFF

clone size: -
D gene: -
J gene: TRBJ2-5
V gene: TRBV7-7
CDR3 length: 15
CDR3 DNA: TGTGCCAGAAGCTTAGGCGGGGAGGATCATGAGACCCAGTACTTC
CDR3 protein: CARSLGGEDHETQYF

clone size: hyperexpanded
D gene: TRBD2
J gene: TRBJ2-3
V gene: TRBV11-3
CDR3 length: 16
CDR3 DNA: TGTGCCAGCAGCCCTAAGCGGGAGGTTAGCACAGATACGCAGTATTTT
CDR3 protein: CASSPKREVSTDTQYF

clone size: -
D gene: -
J gene: TRBJ1-4
V gene: TRBV11-3
CDR3 length: 14
CDR3 DNA: TGTGCCAGCAGCGCTACTACAGGGAATGAAAAACTGTTTTTT
CDR3 protein: CASSATTGNEKLFF

clone size: -
D gene: -
J gene: TRBJ1-2
V gene: TRBV6-1
CDR3 length: 19
CDR3 DNA: TGTGCCAGCAGTGAAGCATATGGGACGGTGGCTGTGGGGGGCTATGGCTACACCTTC
CDR3 protein: CASSEAYGTVAVGGYGYTF

clone size: -
D gene: TRBD2
J gene: TRBJ2-4
V gene: TRBV6-8
CDR3 length: 18
CDR3 DNA: TGTGCCATCAGTGGGGAAACTAGCGGGAGGGCCTCTCGGAACATTCAGTACTTC
CDR3 protein: CAISGETSGRASRNIQYF

clone size: -
D gene: -
J gene: TRBJ1-6
V gene: TRBV6-4
CDR3 length: 15
CDR3 DNA: TGTGCCATCAGTGCTGACGGGGGGCTGAATTCACCCCTCCACTTT
CDR3 protein: CAISADGGLNSPLHF

clone size: -
D gene: -
J gene: TRBJ2-3
V gene: TRBV5-2
CDR3 length: 15
CDR3 DNA: TGTGCCAGCAGGACAGGGGCGGGGGGTGGAGATACGCAGTATTTT
CDR3 protein: CASRTGAGGGDTQYF

clone size: -
D gene: -
J gene: TRBJ1-2
V gene: TRBV19
CDR3 length: 14
CDR3 DNA: TGTGCCAGTAGTATAGAGACGGCTAACTATGGCTACACCTTC
CDR3 protein: CASSIETANYGYTF

clone size: -
D gene: -
J gene: TRBJ1-2
V gene: TRBV5-1
CDR3 length: 17
CDR3 DNA: TGCGCCAGCAGCTTGCAGGGGCCTACTCATGCTAACTATGGCTACACCTTC
CDR3 protein: CASSLQGPTHANYGYTF

clone size: -
D gene: TRBD1
J gene: TRBJ1-6
V gene: TRBV11-3
CDR3 length: 15
CDR3 DNA: TGTGCCAGCAGCATGGGACAGGGTTATAATTCACCCCTCCACTTT
CDR3 protein: CASSMGQGYNSPLHF

clone size: -
D gene: -
J gene: TRBJ1-1
V gene: TRBV6-8
CDR3 length: 13
CDR3 DNA: TGTGCCACCGAGAGGGTTAAGAGGACTGAAGCTTTCTTT
CDR3 protein: CATERVKRTEAFF

clone size: few
D gene: -
J gene: TRBJ1-1
V gene: TRBV11-3
CDR3 length: 15
CDR3 DNA: TGTGCCAGCAGCTTAGATACGGGCGAGGGGACTGAAGCTTTCTTT
CDR3 protein: CASSLDTGEGTEAFF

clone size: -
D gene: -
J gene: TRBJ2-3
V gene: TRBV6-8
CDR3 length: 16
CDR3 DNA: TGTGCCAGCAGTGACCGTCGTGGCGCGAGGCCAGATACGCAGTATTTT
CDR3 protein: CASSDRRGARPDTQYF

clone size: -
D gene: -
J gene: TRBJ1-1
V gene: TRBV29-1
CDR3 length: 12
CDR3 DNA: TGCAGCGTTACCCAGGGGAACACTGAAGCTTTCTTT
CDR3 protein: CSVTQGNTEAFF

clone size: few
D gene: -
J gene: TRBJ1-1
V gene: TRBV11-3
CDR3 length: 15
CDR3 DNA: TGTGCCAGCAATTGGTTCACAGGGTGGAACACTGAAGCTTTCTTT
CDR3 protein: CASNWFTGWNTEAFF

clone size: -
D gene: TRBD1
J gene: TRBJ1-1
V gene: TRBV28
CDR3 length: 12
CDR3 DNA: TGTGCCAGCAGTCACAGGGGCTTTGAAGCTTTCTTT
CDR3 protein: CASSHRGFEAFF

clone size: -
D gene: TRBD1
J gene: TRBJ2-7
V gene: TRBV12-5
CDR3 length: 15
CDR3 DNA: TGTGCCAGCACCCTTGGACAGGGCGGCTACTACGAGCAGTACTTC
CDR3 protein: CASTLGQGGYYEQYF

clone size: -
D gene: -
J gene: TRBJ1-1
V gene: TRBV6-7
CDR3 length: 11
CDR3 DNA: TGTGCCAGCAGTAAAGACAGTGAAGCTTTCTTT
CDR3 protein: CASSKDSEAFF

clone size: once
D gene: TRBD1
J gene: TRBJ2-1
V gene: TRBV25-1
CDR3 length: 13
CDR3 DNA: TGTGCCAGCGCCGCAGGGGGTACCAATGAGCAGTTCTTC
CDR3 protein: CASAAGGTNEQFF

clone size: once
D gene: -
J gene: TRBJ2-7
V gene: TRBV6-8
CDR3 length: 15
CDR3 DNA: TGTGCCAGCATCTGGAGGGGGGGAGTGGCTAGGGAGCAGTACTTC
CDR3 protein: CASIWRGGVAREQYF